These 32 T cell receptor beta chains share one sample of origin, sequenced in a study of OX40 agonist ivuxolimab in advanced cancers. Assay used: immunoSEQ multiplex PCR; TCRdb lists only in-frame clones, some missing. The top ten clones hold approximately 0.3% of a sample with just under 95,000 clones, over 75% of them seen once. Sequences were derived from CD4+ or CD8+ T cells sorted from blood, sampled in a trial of the OX40 agonist ivuxolimab. The receptors here all came from an adult with an advanced solid tumor such as melanoma, head and neck, liver or kidney cancer.

The chain couples TRBV6-5 to TRBJ2-3; a possible D gene is TRBD2 (6 bases). V was trimmed by 5 bases and J by 1 base, leaving 13 bases between them. The CDR3 loop spans 15 amino acids. Germline CDR1 is MNHEY and CDR2 is SVGAGI. The CDR3 nucleotides are TGTGCCAGCAGTCCCAATAGCGGTCGCACAGATACGCAGTATTTT. It specifies CASSPNSGRTDTQYF.

The chain links TRBV19 to TRBJ1-6; D is unclear. The V end lost 7 bases, the J end lost 8 bases, and 15 bases lay between the germline ends. The CDR3 contains 14 residues. Germline CDR1 reads LNHDA; CDR2 reads SQIVND (reference sequence). In nucleotides, the CDR3 is TGTGCCAGTAAGAGTCCGAGACTTGATTCACCCCTCCACTTT. Amino acid sequence: CASKSPRLDSPLHF.

This chain connects TRBV29-1 to TRBJ1-4, with TRBD1 matching 8 bases. The CDR3 contains 13 residues. Looked up from germline, CDR1 is SQVTM and CDR2 is ANQGSEA. V shed 6 bases and J 8 bases; nucleotides not matched to a gene: 8. CDR3 protein: CSVYGQGGEKLFF. The DNA for the CDR3 is TGCAGCGTATATGGACAGGGCGGAGAAAAACTGTTTTTT.

The chain combines TRBV29-1 with TRBJ1-3; TRBD1 matches 9 bases. Germline CDR1 and CDR2: SQVTM and ANQGSEA. V shed 7 bases, J shed 8 bases, and the junction held 12 bases outside the gene matches. This CDR3 region has 14 residues. The CDR3 nucleotides are TGCAGCGCTCAACAACAGGGGGCGGCGGACACCATATATTTT. Amino acids: CSAQQQGAADTIYF. Using reference TRBV29-1 and TRBJ1-3 for the parts outside the CDR3, the full variable domain is SAVISQKPSRDICQRGTSLTIQCQVDSQVTMMFWYRQQPGQSLTLIATANQGSEATYESGFVIDKFPISRPNLTFSTLTVSNMSPEDSSIYLCSAQQQGAADTIYFGEGSWLTVV.

This clone came up a few times. CDR3 nucleotides: TGTGCCTCGGGCCGGGGACTAGCCGCAGATACGCAGTATTTT. Its translation is CASGRGLAADTQYF. This chain connects TRBV6-5 to TRBJ2-3, with 9 positions matching TRBD2. The V segment lost 11 bases and the J segment 4 bases; nucleotides outside the gene matches: 10. CDR1 and CDR2 (germline): MNHEY, SVGAGI. This CDR3 spans 14 amino acids.

The V gene is TRBV9, the J gene TRBJ1-2; D gene unclear. The germline V and J ends were trimmed by 3 bases and 4 bases, with 19 bases remaining between them. From germline, CDR1 is SGDLS and CDR2 YYNGEE. This CDR3 spans 16 amino acids. CDR3 bases: TGTGCCAGCAGCGGCGAGGCGGGGTCCCCCGGCTATGGCTACACCTTC. Translation gives CASSGEAGSPGYGYTF. The full variable domain, with the rest looked up from reference TRBV9 and TRBJ1-2, is DSGVTQTPKHLITATGQRVTLRCSPRSGDLSVYWYQQSLDQGLQFLIQYYNGEERAKGNILERFSAQQFPDLHSELNLSSLELGDSALYFCASSGEAGSPGYGYTFGSGTRLTVV.

This chain uses TRBV19 with TRBJ1-4; TRBD1 matches at 7 bases. This CDR3 has 13 residues. J was trimmed by 4 bases and V by 8 bases; bases with no gene match: 4. Germline V gene lookup returns CDR1 LNHDA and CDR2 SQIVND (reference sequence). The CDR3, as DNA: TGTGCCAGTTCCGACAGGGATAATGAAAAACTGTTTTTT. It yields the protein CASSDRDNEKLFF.

The chain links TRBV5-4 to TRBJ2-3; D may be TRBD1 (6 bases). V was cut by 4 bases and J by 5 bases, with 17 bases left in between. CDR3 length: 15 residues. Germline CDR1 and CDR2: SGHNT and YYREEE (reference sequence). The chain's CDR3 is CASSPRVVGGDTQYF. In DNA form, the CDR3 reads TGTGCCAGCAGCCCGAGGGTGGTAGGGGGAGATACGCAGTATTTT. Full variable domain (outside the CDR3, taken from reference TRBV5-4 and TRBJ2-3): ETGVTQSPTHLIKTRGQQVTLRCSSQSGHNTVSWYQQALGQGPQFIFQYYREEENGRGNFPPRFSGLQFPNYSSELNVNALELDDSALYLCASSPRVVGGDTQYFGPGTRLTVL.

This chain connects TRBV11-1 to TRBJ2-4, with 8 bases that match TRBD1. V dropped 5 bases and J dropped 2; count of bases not matched to a gene: 5. Per the germline V gene, CDR1 is SGHAT and CDR2 is FQDESV (reference sequence). CDR3 length: 15 amino acids. As DNA, the CDR3 is TGTGCCAGCAGCCCACGACAGGGGCCCAAAAACATTCAGTACTTC. This gives the protein CASSPRQGPKNIQYF.

V gene TRBV6-1 combines with J gene TRBJ2-3, with D tentatively TRBD1 (5 bases). The ends were cut back, 10 bases at V and 0 bases at J, with 8 bases in the middle. The CDR3 runs 12 residues. Per the germline V gene, CDR1 is MNHNS and CDR2 is SASEGT. The CDR3 loop is CAMGRSTDTQYF. DNA of the CDR3: TGTGCCATGGGGCGTAGCACAGATACGCAGTATTTT.

This sequence joins TRBV29-1 and TRBJ1-1, with D unresolved. V was clipped by 2 bases and J by 2 bases, with 9 bases between them. The CDR3 loop spans 13 amino acids. Germline CDR1 is SQVTM and CDR2 is ANQGSEA. CDR3 bases: TGCAGCGTTGAATTGTCAGGTAACACTGAAGCTTTCTTT. Amino acids: CSVELSGNTEAFF.

The CDR3 DNA sequence: TGCGCCACCGGACAGGGCCCCTCTGGGGCCAACGTCCTGACTTTC. Its protein is CATGQGPSGANVLTF. This chain uses TRBV10-2 with TRBJ2-6, with 8 bases matching TRBD1. Losses at the gene ends were 10 bases for V and 0 bases for J; bases not matched to a gene: 5. In germline, CDR1 is WSHSY, CDR2 SAAADI. This CDR3 is 15 amino acids long.

The chain links TRBV9 to TRBJ2-5, with D uncertain. Deletions cut 4 bases from V and 2 bases from J, with 15 bases between. CDR3 length: 15 amino acids. Germline assignment: CDR1 SGDLS and CDR2 YYNGEE. The CDR3 region is CASSPHGTDQETQYF. The CDR3 bases are TGTGCCAGCAGCCCCCACGGAACGGATCAAGAGACCCAGTACTTC.

The chain links TRBV19 to TRBJ1-1; D gene unclear. Looked up from germline, CDR1 is LNHDA and CDR2 is SQIVND (reference sequence). The CDR3 is 16 amino acids. V was clipped by 4 bases and J by 7 bases, with 22 bases between them. CDR3 sequence reads: CASSTYAQTGSSEAFF. The CDR3 DNA sequence: TGTGCCAGTAGTACCTATGCCCAGACGGGCTCAAGTGAAGCTTTCTTT.

This rearrangement joins TRBV7-2 to TRBJ1-2, with a tentative D call TRBD1 (6 bases). With 0 bases removed from V and 7 bases from J, the gap between germline ends came to 12 bases. The germline CDR1 and CDR2 sequences are SGHTA and FQGNSA. The CDR3 length is 14 residues. CDR3 protein: CASSLARGAGGYTF. CDR3 nucleotides: TGTGCCAGCAGCTTAGCGCGGGGGGCCGGTGGCTACACCTTC.

The chain links TRBV6-5 to TRBJ1-1; D is perhaps TRBD1 (6 bases). V was cut by 5 bases and J by 6 bases, with 19 bases left in between. CDR1 and CDR2 from the germline V gene are MNHEY and SVGAGI. The CDR3 runs 15 residues. CDR3 nucleotide sequence: TGTGCCAGCAGTACCCAGGGGTCTCCTGTGGCTGAAGCTTTCTTT. It encodes CASSTQGSPVAEAFF.

The rearrangement joins TRBV7-2 to TRBJ1-2; 8 positions match TRBD1. In germline, CDR1 is SGHTA, CDR2 FQGNSA. V gave up 3 bases and J gave up 9 bases; unmatched junction bases: 9. The CDR3 totals 14 residues. CDR3: CASSFDRTGRSYTF. The CDR3 nucleotides read TGTGCCAGCAGCTTCGACCGGACAGGGAGAAGCTACACCTTC.

This clone was detected only a few times. The CDR3 coding sequence is TGTGCCAGTACCCGGCAGAGGGGTTCAAGCTCTGGCTACACCTTC. Amino acids: CASTRQRGSSSGYTF. V gene TRBV19 combines with J gene TRBJ1-2; tentatively, D is TRBD1 (5 bases). The germline V and J ends were trimmed by 7 bases and 7 bases, with 22 bases remaining between them. Germline-derived CDR1 and CDR2 are LNHDA and SQIVND (reference sequence). The CDR3 loop spans 15 amino acids. The full variable domain, completed using reference TRBV19 and TRBJ1-2, is DGGITQSPKYLFRKEGQNVTLSCEQNLNHDAMYWYRQDPGQGLRLIYYSQIVNDFQKGDIAEGYSVSREKKESFPLTVTSAQKNPTAFYLCASTRQRGSSSGYTFGSGTRLTVV.

This chain uses TRBV4-3 with TRBJ2-1, with D possibly being TRBD2 (7 bases). This CDR3 region has 15 residues. Trimming cost V 4 bases and J 8 bases, with 18 bases left between them. Germline V CDR1 and CDR2: LGHNA, YSLEER. In DNA form, the CDR3 reads TGCGCCAGCAGCCCCGGGGGGCGGGGGTCCTATGAGCAGTTCTTC. It is translated as CASSPGGRGSYEQFF.

This clone occurred once. The genes are TRBV21-1 and TRBJ1-5. TRBV21-1 is a recognized pseudogene. The CDR3 spans 15 residues. CDR3 region: CASRCPRGRGQPQHF. The CDR3, as DNA: TGTGCCAGCAGGTGTCCCCGGGGGCGCGGGCAGCCCCAGCATTTT.

The J gene is TRBJ2-5, the V gene TRBV2; TRBD2 matches at 9 bases. The CDR3 length is 16 residues. The V and J ends lost 0 bases and 6 bases, in that order; junction bases with no gene match: 8. Germline CDR1 SNHLY, CDR2 FYNNEI. The CDR3 bases are TGTGCCAGCAGTGAAGCGGGCGGGGGGGCCCGGAAGACCCAGTACTTC. As protein: CASSEAGGGARKTQYF.

The V and J genes are TRBV5-8 and TRBJ1-1, with 8 bases lining up with TRBD1. CDR1 is SGHTS, CDR2 YDEGEE, per germline. This CDR3 has 20 amino acids. V trimming: 5 bases; J trimming: 1 base; junction bases outside the gene matches: 22. CDR3 DNA sequence: TGTGCCAGCAGTCTGCCCGGTTCGAAGACAGGGGCTGAGAAGAACACTGAAGCTTTCTTT. Translating it yields CASSLPGSKTGAEKNTEAFF. The full variable domain, completed using reference TRBV5-8 and TRBJ1-1, is EAGVTQSPTHLIKTRGQQATLRCSPISGHTSVYWYQQALGLGLQFLLWYDEGEERNRGNFPPRFSGRQFPNYSSELNVNALELEDSALYLCASSLPGSKTGAEKNTEAFFGQGTRLTVV.

The rearrangement links TRBV6-5 to TRBJ1-6, with D maybe TRBD1 (5 bases). Trimming took off 3 bases at V and 7 bases at J, with 13 bases between the two ends. The CDR3 totals 15 residues. Germline CDR1 and CDR2: MNHEY and SVGAGI. CDR3: CASSYSGTGNSPLHF. Here the CDR3 DNA reads TGTGCCAGCAGTTATTCCGGGACGGGGAATTCACCCCTCCACTTT.

The CDR3 loop is CASSVNRDTEAFF. The CDR3 DNA follows: TGTGCCAGCTCAGTTAACAGGGACACTGAAGCTTTCTTT. The chain has TRBV18 and TRBJ1-1; D possibly corresponds to TRBD1 (6 bases). Germline-derived CDR1 and CDR2 are KGHSH and LQKENI. V was shortened by 5 bases and J by 3 bases, with 10 bases between the two germline ends. This CDR3 region has 13 residues.

The chain links TRBV14 to TRBJ2-1; TRBD2 is a possible D gene (6 bases). V lost 4 bases to trimming and J lost 3 bases, with 13 bases between them. CDR3 length: 15 residues. Germline CDR1 reads SGHDN; CDR2 reads FVKESK. This CDR3 reads CASSPTRLVYNEQFF. The CDR3, as DNA: TGTGCCAGCAGCCCGACTAGGTTGGTCTACAATGAGCAGTTCTTC.

This chain connects TRBV18 to TRBJ1-1; D is uncertain. Germline V gene lookup returns CDR1 KGHSH and CDR2 LQKENI. The V gene lost 2 bases and the J gene lost 0 bases, with 13 bases spanning the gap. There are 16 residues in the CDR3. The CDR3 DNA is TGTGCCAGCTCACCATCGACCTCGAGTATGAACACTGAAGCTTTCTTT. Its translation is CASSPSTSSMNTEAFF.

This clone was observed once. This chain connects TRBV5-1 to TRBJ1-6; D is perhaps TRBD1 (6 bases). This CDR3 is built from 15 residues. Trimming cost V 2 bases and J 6 bases, with 12 bases left between them. Germline CDR1 reads SGHRS; CDR2 reads YFSETQ. The CDR3 DNA reads as TGCGCCAGCAGCTTAACCCCAGGGGCTAATTCACCCCTCCACTTT. Its protein product is CASSLTPGANSPLHF.

The chain uses TRBV5-1 and TRBJ2-1; D perhaps matches TRBD2 (5 bases). The CDR3 runs 14 residues. Trimming stripped 0 bases from V and 6 bases from J, with 10 bases between. Germline V gene data show CDR1 as SGHRS and CDR2 as YFSETQ. CDR3 sequence (DNA): TGCGCCAGCAGCTTGGCCGGTGGAGGCAATGAGCAGTTCTTC. This translates into CASSLAGGGNEQFF.

V is TRBV30 and J is TRBJ2-7, with D perhaps assigned TRBD1 or TRBD2 (5 bases each). CDR1 and CDR2 from the germline V gene are GTSNPN and SVGIG (reference sequence). V was cut by 0 bases and J by 6 bases, with 12 bases left in between. The CDR3 consists of 13 residues. The CDR3 loop reads CAWSVSRGGEQYF. As DNA, the CDR3 is TGTGCCTGGAGTGTGTCGAGGGGCGGCGAGCAGTACTTC.

The rearrangement links TRBV7-2 to TRBJ1-2; D might be TRBD1 (5 bases). Germline assignment: CDR1 SGHTA and CDR2 FQGNSA. With 4 bases removed from V and 2 bases from J, the gap between germline ends came to 8 bases. The CDR3 is 13 residues long. For the CDR3, the DNA is TGTGCCAGCAGCTCGACAGCAAACTATGGCTACACCTTC. As protein: CASSSTANYGYTF. The full variable domain, in which reference TRBV7-2 and TRBJ1-2 provide the parts outside the CDR3, is GAGVSQSPSNKVTEKGKDVELRCDPISGHTALYWYRQSLGQGLEFLIYFQGNSAPDKSGLPSDRFSAERTGGSVSTLTIQRTQQEDSAVYLCASSSTANYGYTFGSGTRLTVV.

This clone showed up just once. The rearrangement links TRBV2 to TRBJ2-1; 8 nucleotides line up with TRBD2. With 5 bases clipped from V and 6 bases from J, the junction kept 15 bases outside the gene matches. The CDR3 runs 17 residues. CDR1 and CDR2 from the germline V gene are SNHLY and FYNNEI. CDR3 sequence reads: CASSYQRGTGRVNEQFF. CDR3 DNA sequence: TGTGCCAGCAGTTATCAGCGGGGGACCGGAAGGGTCAATGAGCAGTTCTTC.

This sequence joins TRBV14 and TRBJ2-6; D remains ambiguous. CDR3 length: 16 amino acids. Germline CDR1 SGHDN, CDR2 FVKESK. Trimming left V 3 bases short and J 0 bases short, with 9 bases between. CDR3 nucleotides: TGTGCCAGCAGCCACACCCTTGGCTCTGGGGCCAACGTCCTGACTTTC. Its translation is CASSHTLGSGANVLTF. Full variable domain (missing parts from reference TRBV14 and TRBJ2-6): EAGVTQFPSHSVIEKGQTVTLRCDPISGHDNLYWYRRVMGKEIKFLLHFVKESKQDESGMPNNRFLAERTGGTYSTLKVQPAELEDSGVYFCASSHTLGSGANVLTFGAGSRLTVL.